The T cell receptor beta chain under discussion was sequenced for a study of T cells after yellow fever vaccination. The CDR3 has 17 residues. From germline, CDR1 is MGHRA and CDR2 YSYEKL. Trimming pared 1 base from V and 0 bases from J, leaving 13 bases between. There are a few counts of this clonotype. Each CDR3 protein is one row after TCRdb ran MiXCR on the 5' RACE reads. This repertoire shows hundreds of thousands of distinct CDR3 sequences, around 8.1% found once; its top ten account for approximately 15%. The sample consisted of PBMCs, taken approximately 47 days after the first yellow fever vaccination. This sequence joins TRBV4-1 and TRBJ2-1, with D possibly TRBD1 on 6 matching bases. The TCR comes from a young man who received the YFV17D yellow fever vaccine. The DNA for the CDR3 is TGCGCCAGCAGCCAAGGGGGGCGAGGGAGCTCCTACAATGAGCAGTTCTTC. Protein: CASSQGGRGSSYNEQFF.